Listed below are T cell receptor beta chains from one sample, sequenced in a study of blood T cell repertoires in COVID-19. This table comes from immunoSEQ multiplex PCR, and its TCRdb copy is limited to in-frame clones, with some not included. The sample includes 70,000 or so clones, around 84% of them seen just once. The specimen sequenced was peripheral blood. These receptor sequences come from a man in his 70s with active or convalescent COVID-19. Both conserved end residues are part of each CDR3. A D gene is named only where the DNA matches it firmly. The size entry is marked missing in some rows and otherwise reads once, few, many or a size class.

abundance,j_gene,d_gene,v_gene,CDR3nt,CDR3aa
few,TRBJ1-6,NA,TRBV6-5,TGTGCCAGCAGTTACTCCTGGACGGGGGGCTCGTCACCCCTCCACTTT,CASSYSWTGGSSPLHF
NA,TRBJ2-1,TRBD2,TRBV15,TGTGCCACCAGCAGGAGCGGCGGGAGTTTTGAGCAGTTCTTC,CATSRSGGSFEQFF
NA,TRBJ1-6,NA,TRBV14,TGTGCCAGCAGCCCTACTTTCGACTCTCCTGATTCACCCCTCCACTTT,CASSPTFDSPDSPLHF
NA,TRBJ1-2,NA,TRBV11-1,TGTGCCAGCAGCGTAAACGGCGGGGCGGGTAGCTATGGCTACACCTTC,CASSVNGGAGSYGYTF
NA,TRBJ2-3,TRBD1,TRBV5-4,TGTGCCAGCAGCCCGCCTAGACAGGGGATTGGGAAAGATACGCAGTATTTT,CASSPPRQGIGKDTQYF
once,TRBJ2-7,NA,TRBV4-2,TGTGCCAGCAGCCAAGTCGACATCACCTACGAGCAGTACTTC,CASSQVDITYEQYF
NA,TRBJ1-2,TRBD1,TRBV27,TGTGCCAGCTCCGACAGGGCATCGAGTGGCTACACCTTC,CASSDRASSGYTF
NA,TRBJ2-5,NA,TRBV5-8,TGTGCCAGCAGCTTGGGGGCTAGCGTCTACCAAGAGACCCAGTACTTC,CASSLGASVYQETQYF
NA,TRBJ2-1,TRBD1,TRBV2,TGTGCCAGCAGGTGGGACAGGGGTCTAAGCTCCTACAATGAGCAGTTCTTC,CASRWDRGLSSYNEQFF
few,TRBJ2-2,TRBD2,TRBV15,TGTGCCACCAGCAGAGTTATTGCGGGAGGGCCTGGGGAGCTGTTTTTT,CATSRVIAGGPGELFF
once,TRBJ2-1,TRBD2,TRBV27,TGTGCCAGCAGTTTCGGCCTAGCGGGGAGTGGTTGGTTCTTC,CASSFGLAGSGWFF
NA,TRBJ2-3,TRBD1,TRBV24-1,TGTGCCACCGATTCCGGGACAGGGGATACGCAGTATTTT,CATDSGTGDTQYF
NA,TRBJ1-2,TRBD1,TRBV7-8,TGTGCCAGCAGCACGGACAGGGACTATGGCTACACCTTC,CASSTDRDYGYTF
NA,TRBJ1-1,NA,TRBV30,TGTGCCTGGGACAGGTCGAACACTGAAGCTTTCTTT,CAWDRSNTEAFF
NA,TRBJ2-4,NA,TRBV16,TGTGCCAGCAGCCAAGAGCGAAAAGGGACTGTAAAAAACATTCAGTACTTC,CASSQERKGTVKNIQYF
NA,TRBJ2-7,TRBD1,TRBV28,TGTGCCGCAATGCCGGGACAGCCCAACGAGCAGTACTTC,CAAMPGQPNEQYF
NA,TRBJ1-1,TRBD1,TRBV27,TGTGCCAGCAGTCCCGGGACAGGACTTATGAACACTGAAGCTTTCTTT,CASSPGTGLMNTEAFF
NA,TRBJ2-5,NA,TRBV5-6,TGTGCCAGCAGTCCGGCGCGGCAAGAGACCCAGTACTTC,CASSPARQETQYF
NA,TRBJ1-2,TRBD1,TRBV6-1,TGTGCCAGCAGAGAAGACAGGGGGCTCAGTAGTAACTATGGCTACACCTTC,CASREDRGLSSNYGYTF
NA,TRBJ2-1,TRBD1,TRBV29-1,TGCAGCGTGCGCAGACCTGGGACAGGGGGTTACAATGAGCAGTTCTTC,CSVRRPGTGGYNEQFF
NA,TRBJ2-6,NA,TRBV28,TGTGCCAGCCTAATGTCTGGGGCCAACGTCCTGACTTTC,CASLMSGANVLTF
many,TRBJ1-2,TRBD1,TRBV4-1,TGCGCCAGCAGCCCCGGGACAGCTAACTATGGCTACACCTTC,CASSPGTANYGYTF
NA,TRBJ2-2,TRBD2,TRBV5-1,TGCGCCAGCAGCCGGGGCGCGGGAGTTACCGGGGAGCTGTTTTTT,CASSRGAGVTGELFF
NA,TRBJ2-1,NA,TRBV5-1,TGCGCCAGCAGCCCCTCCCCGGGCGGGACCGCTTGGAATGAGCAGTTCTTC,CASSPSPGGTAWNEQFF
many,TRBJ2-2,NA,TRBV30,TGTGCCTGGAGTGGCGGCATCGGGGAGCTGTTTTTT,CAWSGGIGELFF
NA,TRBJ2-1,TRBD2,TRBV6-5,TGTGCCAGCAGTTATTCGCTAGCGGGAAGCAATGAGCAGTTCTTC,CASSYSLAGSNEQFF
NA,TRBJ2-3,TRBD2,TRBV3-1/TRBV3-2,TGTGCCAGCAGCCAAGATTTGACTAGCGGGATCACAGATACGCAGTATTTT,CASSQDLTSGITDTQYF
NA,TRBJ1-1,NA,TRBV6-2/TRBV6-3,TGTGCCAGCAGTTACCTAGGAGGGGTTAACACTGAAGCTTTCTTT,CASSYLGGVNTEAFF
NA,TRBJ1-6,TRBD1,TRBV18,TGTGCCAGCTCAGGGACAGGGGATGGATCACCCCTCCACTTT,CASSGTGDGSPLHF
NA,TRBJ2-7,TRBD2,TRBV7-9,TGTGCCAGCAGTCTTAACGTCCTAGCGGGGGCCCACGAGCAGTACTTC,CASSLNVLAGAHEQYF
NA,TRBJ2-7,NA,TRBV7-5,TGTGCCAGAAGCCTTGGACAGGGTTACGAGCAGTACTTC,CARSLGQGYEQYF
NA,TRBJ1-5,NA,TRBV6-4,TGTGCCAGCAGTACCAGGACTCGGCGGCAGCCCCAGCATTTT,CASSTRTRRQPQHF
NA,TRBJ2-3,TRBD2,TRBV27,TGTGCCAGCAGTTTATCGGTCAGGCGTCTAGCGGGATTCACAGATACGCAGTATTTT,CASSLSVRRLAGFTDTQYF
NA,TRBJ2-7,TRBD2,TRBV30,TGTGCCTGGAAAAGGACTAGCGGGAAGAAGAACGAGCAGTACTTC,CAWKRTSGKKNEQYF
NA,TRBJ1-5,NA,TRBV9,TGTGCCAGCAGCCCCGGGGGGCAGGGTCAGCCCCAGCATTTT,CASSPGGQGQPQHF
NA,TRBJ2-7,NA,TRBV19,TGTGCCAGTAGCACCGGGTTTCTTAGCGAGCAGTACTTC,CASSTGFLSEQYF
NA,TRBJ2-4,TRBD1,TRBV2,TGTGCCAGCAAGCCGGGTAGGACAGGGTCGGCGGGGCAGTACTTC,CASKPGRTGSAGQYF
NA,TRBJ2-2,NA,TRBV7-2,TGTGCCAGCAGCTTAGTAGCCACCGCGAACACCGGGGAGCTGTTTTTT,CASSLVATANTGELFF
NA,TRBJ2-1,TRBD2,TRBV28,TGTGCCAGCAGTCTACGAAGCGGGAGGGGGAATGAGCAGTTCTTC,CASSLRSGRGNEQFF
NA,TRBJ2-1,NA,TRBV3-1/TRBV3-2,TGTGCCAGCAGCCTCCGGCGTCGGGTCCACAATGAGCAGTTCTTC,CASSLRRRVHNEQFF
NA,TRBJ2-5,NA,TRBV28,TGTGCCAGCAGTCTATACCGGGACACCCAAGAGACCCAGTACTTC,CASSLYRDTQETQYF
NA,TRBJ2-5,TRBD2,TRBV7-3,TGTGCCAGCAGCCCCCTCCCACGGACTAGCGGTCAAGAGACCCAGTACTTC,CASSPLPRTSGQETQYF
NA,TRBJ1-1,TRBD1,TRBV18,TGTGCCAGCTCACCACCGACCCGGGCAGGGGGGACTGAAGCTTTCTTT,CASSPPTRAGGTEAFF
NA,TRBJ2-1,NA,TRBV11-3,TGTGCCAGCAGCTTAGATTCTTACAATGAGCAGTTCTTC,CASSLDSYNEQFF
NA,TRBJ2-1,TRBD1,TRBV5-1,TGCGCCAGCAGTGGAGACAGGGGTTACAATGAGCAGTTCTTC,CASSGDRGYNEQFF